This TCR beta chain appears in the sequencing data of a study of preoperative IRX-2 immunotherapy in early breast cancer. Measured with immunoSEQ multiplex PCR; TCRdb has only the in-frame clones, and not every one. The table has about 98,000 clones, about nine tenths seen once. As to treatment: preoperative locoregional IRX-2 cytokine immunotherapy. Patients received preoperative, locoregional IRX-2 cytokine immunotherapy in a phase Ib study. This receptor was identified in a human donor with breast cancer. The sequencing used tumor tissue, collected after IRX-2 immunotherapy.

CDR3 bases: TGTGCCAGCCTCAGGGCAGACGGGGCAGATACGCAGTATTTT. This gives the protein CASLRADGADTQYF. The rearrangement joins TRBV6-8 to TRBJ2-3, with D perhaps being TRBD1 or TRBD2 (5 bases each). V lost 8 bases to trimming and J lost 4 bases, with 16 bases between them. The CDR3 has 14 residues. The germline V gene has CDR1 MNHGY and CDR2 SAAAGT.